The entry that follows covers one T cell receptor beta chain sequence. Its antigen is still unknown. These data belong to a study of T cell repertoires in cytomegalovirus infection. V shed 2 bases and J shed 3 bases, with 7 bases lying between them. Per the germline V gene, CDR1 is MNHEY and CDR2 is SMNVEV (reference sequence). CDR3 length: 13 amino acids. Overall study findings and caveats: Ex vivo, HLA-C-restricted CMV-specific TCR beta clonotypes prevailed over the rest of the response.

Via MiXCR, TCRdb re-called the reads, giving one row per CDR3 protein. The sample has 830,000 or so distinct CDR3 sequences, approximately 32% seen once. The source of this sequence is a human donor in good health (CMV status not recorded). Some clones in this sample may be carry-over from other donors' samples. The specimen comprised cultured CD8+ T cells from PBMCs, sampled from culture after CMV antigen stimulation. The chain employs TRBV27 and TRBJ2-5; D call uncertain. In DNA, the CDR3 is TGTGCCAGCAGTTTAACTTCGGAAGAGACCCAGTACTTC. Translated, it gives CASSLTSEETQYF.